There are many counts of the clone carrying this T cell receptor (beta chain). Individual cDNA molecules were tagged with unique molecular identifiers. One entry per CDR3 protein, called by TCRdb with MiXCR from the 5' RACE reads. Of about 30,000 distinct CDR3 sequences in the sample, roughly 5.2% were seen once. The ends were cut back, 2 bases at V and 12 bases at J, with 11 bases in the middle. This CDR3 region has 12 residues. CDR1 SGHDN and CDR2 FVKESK come from the germline V gene. These data are taken from a study of early T cells in non-severe SARS-CoV-2 infection. Study overall: Unsorted whole-blood RNA was sequenced in bulk, leaving chains unpaired.

Sequencing was done on a sample of whole blood. This clonotype was sampled from an adult who was a healthcare worker with PCR-confirmed SARS-CoV-2 infection or an uninfected control (not recorded which). This sequence joins TRBV14 and TRBJ2-1; D is perhaps TRBD1 (6 bases). This CDR3 is CASSQLKGGQFF. The CDR3 DNA reads TGTGCCAGCAGCCAATTGAAAGGGGGGCAGTTCTTC.